The next 6 T cell receptor beta chains were all read from a single sample in a study of cytomegalovirus exposure and HLA in healthy donors. It was with 60 Vbeta and 13 Jbeta primers that the PCR ran. Assay used: immunoSEQ multiplex PCR; TCRdb lists only in-frame clones, some missing. The repertoire holds about 43,000 clones, with less than 75% as singletons. Sequenced material: PBMCs. The receptor set was obtained from a man aged 60 to 75 in good health and CMV-seropositive.

The DNA for the CDR3 is TGTGCCAGTAGCGAACAGGGACGGGGCACTGAAGCTTTCTTT. Translating it yields CASSEQGRGTEAFF. The chain carries TRBV19 and TRBJ1-1; D is possibly TRBD1 (6 bases). This CDR3 has 14 amino acids. Germline-derived CDR1 and CDR2 are LNHDA and SQIVND (reference sequence). The V gene lost 6 bases and the J gene lost 4 bases, with 15 bases spanning the gap. Full variable domain (outside the CDR3, taken from reference TRBV19 and TRBJ1-1): DGGITQSPKYLFRKEGQNVTLSCEQNLNHDAMYWYRQDPGQGLRLIYYSQIVNDFQKGDIAEGYSVSREKKESFPLTVTSAQKNPTAFYLCASSEQGRGTEAFFGQGTRLTVV.

This clone was seen a few times. V gene TRBV9 combines with J gene TRBJ2-7; a possible D gene is TRBD1 (6 bases). V lost 4 bases to trimming and J lost 5 bases, with 16 bases between them. Germline V gene lookup returns CDR1 SGDLS and CDR2 YYNGEE. CDR3 length: 14 residues. The CDR3 DNA reads as TGTGCCAGCAGCCCCCATGGACAGATCAACGAGCAGTACTTC. Translating gives CASSPHGQINEQYF.

This chain joins TRBV5-1 and TRBJ2-1; 8 bases are a match to TRBD2. Germline V gene lookup returns CDR1 SGHRS and CDR2 YFSETQ. J was trimmed by 4 bases and V by 1 base; bases with no gene match: 7. The CDR3 length is 16 residues. CDR3 bases: TGCGCCAGCAGCTTGAATAGCGGGGTTCGGTACAATGAGCAGTTCTTC. It codes for CASSLNSGVRYNEQFF. The full variable domain, with the rest looked up from reference TRBV5-1 and TRBJ2-1, is KAGVTQTPRYLIKTRGQQVTLSCSPISGHRSVSWYQQTPGQGLQFLFEYFSETQRNKGNFPGRFSGRQFSNSRSEMNVSTLELGDSALYLCASSLNSGVRYNEQFFGPGTRLTVL.

The gene calls are TRBV11-2 and TRBJ2-3; 7 positions agree with TRBD2. V lost 4 bases, J lost 0 bases, and 4 bases stayed unmatched. Germline lookup yields CDR1 SGHAT and CDR2 FQNNGV. CDR3 length: 15 residues. The CDR3 protein is CASSSSGTSTDTQYF. The CDR3 coding sequence is TGTGCCAGCAGCTCGAGCGGGACTAGCACAGATACGCAGTATTTT.

The chain is built from TRBV11-1 and TRBJ1-1, with 7 bases matching TRBD1. The V and J ends lost 3 bases and 6 bases, in that order; junction bases with no gene match: 4. This CDR3 is built from 13 residues. Germline V lookup: CDR1 SGHAT, CDR2 FQDESV (reference sequence). CDR3 protein: CASSLGQRSEAFF. The CDR3 region has the DNA TGTGCCAGCAGCTTGGGACAGAGGTCTGAAGCTTTCTTT.

J is TRBJ2-2 and V is TRBV15; no firm D call. The V end lost 1 base, the J end lost 9 bases, and 6 bases lay between the germline ends. Per the germline V gene, CDR1 is LNHNV and CDR2 is YYDKDF (reference sequence). CDR3 length equals 12 residues. The CDR3 spells CATSRGERELFF. The CDR3 nucleotides are TGTGCCACCAGCAGAGGCGAACGGGAGCTGTTTTTT.